This T cell receptor beta chain was sequenced for a study of T cells after yellow fever vaccination. Study conclusions and caveats: The booster response re-showed most primary clones: over 95% CD4, 88% CD8.

To note about this clonotype: Its specificity is unknown.

Trimming took off 0 bases at V and 0 bases at J, with 12 bases between the two ends. Germline loops: CDR1 SGHTA, CDR2 FQGNSA. The CDR3 contains 16 residues. Template switching by 5'RACE produced TCR cDNA, adding a universal primer site and UMIs. From the 5' RACE reads, TCRdb called clonotypes with MiXCR, one entry per CDR3 protein. This table holds under 200,000 distinct CDR3 sequences, about 10% found once. The TCR was taken from a man younger than 35 who received the YFV17D yellow fever vaccine. The V gene is TRBV7-2, the J gene TRBJ2-7, with D unclear. Sample: CD8+ T cells sorted from PBMCs, taken 15 days after the yellow fever booster vaccination. CDR3 sequence reads: CASSLAGIHLSYEQYF. The CDR3 DNA sequence: TGTGCCAGCAGCTTAGCGGGAATCCATCTCTCCTACGAGCAGTACTTC.